One and the same sample provided the 8 T cell receptor beta chains below, sequenced in a study of T-cell memory formation after mild COVID-19 (dated by TCRdb to 2020 to 2023). The library was produced with 5' RACE. The instrument given in TCRdb is Illumina NovaSeq 6000. The public sequencing data were trimmed at Q25 with fastp and processed into clonotypes with MiXCR by TCRdb, which kept only in-frame beta chains. Rows are unified per CDR3 protein, each entry keeping the most common DNA and genes. Within this sample are 400,000 or so distinct CDR3 sequences, with approximately 21% of them counted one time only. Under 15% of the sample comes from the top ten. The specimen was PBMCs or a T cell subset sorted from them (not recorded which). Receptors were obtained from an adult woman who had mild COVID-19 (a few samples of this study predate the infection). The sample titles of this study are shuffled in the database, so cell type and time point are left out; the donor was told from shared clones.

A few counts support this clonotype. This sequence joins TRBV6-5 and TRBJ1-2, with D maybe TRBD1 (5 bases). Trimming took 2 bases from V and 5 from J, leaving 15 bases between them. Germline V CDR1 and CDR2: MNHEY, SVGAGI. This CDR3 has 15 amino acids. CDR3 region: CASSYQGWGYYGYTF. In DNA, the CDR3 is TGTGCCAGCAGTTACCAGGGATGGGGATATTATGGCTACACCTTC.

This clonotype has just a few counts. The chain employs TRBV4-1 and TRBJ2-3, with 8 bases identical to TRBD2. Germline lookup yields CDR1 MGHRA and CDR2 YSYEKL. V trimming: 4 bases; J trimming: 0 bases; junction bases outside the gene matches: 15. This CDR3 has 19 residues. CDR3 sequence reads: CASSLVTRGAILSTDTQYF. The CDR3 DNA reads as TGCGCCAGCAGCCTAGTTACGCGGGGGGCCATCCTTAGCACAGATACGCAGTATTTT.

The chain employs TRBV7-9 and TRBJ2-7; D gene ambiguous. Between the trimmed V and J ends, which lost 5 bases and 3 bases, there was a span of 17 bases. The germline V gene encodes CDR1 SEHNR and CDR2 FQNEAQ (reference sequence). CDR3 length: 15 amino acids. For the CDR3, the DNA is TGTGCCAGCAGCGACCCCATCCGTTCCAACTACGAGCAGTACTTC. Its protein product is CASSDPIRSNYEQYF.

This clonotype was observed a handful of times. The J gene is TRBJ2-1, the V gene TRBV2, with TRBD2 as a possible D gene (6 bases). The germline gives CDR1 SNHLY, CDR2 FYNNEI. The CDR3 covers 15 residues. Trimming stripped 3 bases from V and 5 bases from J, with 14 bases between. The CDR3 loop reads CASSDGAGTNNEQFF. The CDR3 nucleotides read TGTGCCAGCAGTGATGGGGCGGGGACCAACAATGAGCAGTTCTTC.

The rearrangement joins TRBV5-1 to TRBJ2-7; D gene unclear. Germline V gene lookup returns CDR1 SGHRS and CDR2 YFSETQ. V shed 4 bases and J shed 2 bases, with 10 bases lying between them. The CDR3 runs to 13 residues. CDR3 in amino acids: CASSDAGTYEQYF. The CDR3 bases are TGCGCCAGCAGCGACGCCGGTACCTACGAGCAGTACTTC.

V usage is TRBV5-1 and J usage is TRBJ2-5; 9 bases align to TRBD2. The germline V gene encodes CDR1 SGHRS and CDR2 YFSETQ. The CDR3 has 14 residues. V gave up 4 bases and J gave up 1 base; unmatched junction bases: 2. In DNA form, the CDR3 reads TGCGCCAGCAGCGGCGGGGGGGCCCAAGAGACCCAGTACTTC. Amino acids: CASSGGGAQETQYF.

This clonotype was counted between two and nine times. The chain is built from TRBV5-1 and TRBJ2-1; 10 bases map to TRBD2. V was pared by 0 bases and J by 9 bases, with 9 bases of the junction left unmatched. This CDR3 spans 16 amino acids. Germline V gives CDR1 SGHRS, CDR2 YFSETQ. The CDR3 bases are TGCGCCAGCAGCTTGGAACCGAGCGGGGGGGCCTCTGAGCAGTTCTTC. Translating it yields CASSLEPSGGASEQFF.

This clonotype showed up just a few times. This chain connects TRBV6-2 or TRBV6-3 to TRBJ2-3; D not certain. The CDR3 spans 12 residues. Trimming left V 5 bases short and J 11 bases short, with 14 bases between. Germline V lookup: CDR1 MNHEY, CDR2 SVGEGT. CDR3 nucleotides: TGTGCCAGCAGTACGCCGACCCGTCGGCAGTATTTT. It translates to CASSTPTRRQYF.